The 29 T cell receptor beta chains given below trace back to one sample, sequenced in a study of blood T cells in healthy people across ages. Primers used in a second PCR of about 7 to 11 cycles were a sample-barcoded 5' primer and a J-beta primer mix. TCRdb re-called the 5' RACE reads with MiXCR, one entry per CDR3 protein. The data hold some 1,800,000 distinct CDR3 sequences, with about two fifths observed a single time. Source material: blood. Receptors were obtained from a human donor in good health.

The rearrangement links TRBV3-1 to TRBJ2-3; tentatively, D is TRBD2 (5 bases). V lost 1 base, J lost 6 bases, and 8 bases lay in between. Germline V gives CDR1 LGHDT, CDR2 YNNKEL (reference sequence). This CDR3 has 13 residues. For the CDR3, the DNA is TGTGCCAGCAGCCAAGCGCCTAGCGATACGCAGTATTTT. This gives the protein CASSQAPSDTQYF.

The chain joins TRBV12-3 or TRBV12-4 to TRBJ1-4; D ambiguous. The CDR3 runs to 13 residues. Between the trimmed V and J ends, which lost 6 bases and 7 bases, there was a span of 12 bases. The CDR3 DNA reads as TGTGCCAGCAGCCCTGGCAGGCCTGAAAAACTGTTTTTT. Protein product: CASSPGRPEKLFF.

This clonotype turned up a few times. This rearrangement joins TRBV29-1 to TRBJ2-1; 7 bases fit TRBD2. The J segment lost 1 base and the V segment lost 7 bases, leaving 16 bases of the junction unmatched. Germline CDR1 SQVTM, CDR2 ANQGSEA. The CDR3 has 17 residues. The CDR3 DNA is TGCAGCGCCCGGGCGGGGGTTGCTCTTTGGTCCTACAATGAGCAGTTCTTC. This sequence encodes CSARAGVALWSYNEQFF.

This clonotype occurred a few times. The chain employs TRBV20-1 and TRBJ2-7, with no clear D. The CDR3 has 13 amino acids. The V end was cut by 5 bases, the J end by 3 bases, with 14 bases between. Per germline, CDR1 DFQATT and CDR2 SNEGSKA (reference sequence). Here the CDR3 reads CSAQGHTYYEQYF. As DNA, the CDR3 is TGCAGTGCTCAAGGCCACACTTACTACGAGCAGTACTTC.

V is TRBV4-1 and J is TRBJ1-2; a possible D gene is TRBD1 (5 bases). Germline V gene data show CDR1 as MGHRA and CDR2 as YSYEKL. The CDR3 has 16 amino acids. The V end lost 4 bases, the J end lost 0 bases, and 15 bases lay between the germline ends. CDR3 in DNA: TGCGCCAGCAGCCTGGCCCGCGGGGGGACTAACTATGGCTACACCTTC. Translation: CASSLARGGTNYGYTF.

The chain couples TRBV10-3 to TRBJ1-2; tentative D call: TRBD1 (6 bases). CDR1 is ENHRY, CDR2 SYGVKD, per germline. There are 16 residues in the CDR3. V lost 5 bases and J 0 bases, leaving 16 bases between the germline ends. The CDR3 bases are TGTGCCATCAGTCCGGACAGAGAACGTTCTAACTATGGCTACACCTTC. It specifies CAISPDRERSNYGYTF.

This clonotype was counted only a few times. The chain carries TRBV6-5 and TRBJ1-2; the D gene is possibly TRBD1 (5 bases). CDR1 and CDR2 (germline): MNHEY, SVGAGI. Deletions cut 4 bases from V and 2 bases from J, with 11 bases between. CDR3 length equals 14 residues. The CDR3 DNA reads TGTGCCAGCAGTTGGGGCTTTTTAAACTATGGCTACACCTTC. Encoded protein: CASSWGFLNYGYTF.

With respect to this clonotype: Germline is not matched at one junction end, which may reflect a read error. The genes are TRBV15 and TRBJ2-1; TRBD2 matches at 10 bases. This CDR3 spans 16 amino acids. CDR1 LNHNV and CDR2 YYDKDF come from the germline V gene (reference sequence). The CDR3 nucleotides read TGTGCCACCGGCAGAGTAATCAGCGGGGGGGCAAATGAGCAGTTCTTC. Protein: CATGRVISGGANEQFF.

In its sample, this clonotype was seen a few times. The chain joins TRBV19 to TRBJ2-5, with D hard to call. This CDR3 has 13 residues. CDR1 and CDR2 (germline): LNHDA, SQIVND (reference sequence). Trimming stripped 3 bases from V and 1 base from J, with 6 bases between. The CDR3 sequence: CASSIELQETQYF. As DNA, the CDR3 is TGTGCCAGTAGTATTGAGCTCCAAGAGACCCAGTACTTC.

The rearrangement uses TRBV6-1 and TRBJ2-5; D remains unclear. Germline CDR1 is MNHNS and CDR2 is SASEGT. CDR3 length: 12 amino acids. Between the trimmed V and J ends, which lost 10 bases and 13 bases, there was a span of 22 bases. CDR3 region: CAIHPGFHERYF. The CDR3 DNA reads as TGTGCCATCCATCCGGGTTTCCACGAGCGGTACTTC.

This chain connects TRBV4-3 to TRBJ1-1; D is possibly TRBD1 (5 bases). With 0 bases removed from V and 8 bases from J, the gap between germline ends came to 19 bases. This CDR3 contains 16 residues. Germline assignment: CDR1 LGHNA and CDR2 YSLEER. CDR3 in amino acids: CASSQDGIEGQAEAFF. The DNA of the CDR3 is TGCGCCAGCAGCCAAGATGGTATCGAGGGGCAGGCCGAAGCTTTCTTT.

The V gene is TRBV4-2, the J gene TRBJ1-1; D is uncertain. Germline lookup yields CDR1 LGHNA and CDR2 YNFKEQ. Trimming took off 0 bases at V and 6 bases at J, with 14 bases between the two ends. CDR3 length: 15 residues. The CDR3 region has the DNA TGTGCCAGCAGCCAAGATCCCGGGCTCTACGCTGAAGCTTTCTTT. This translates into CASSQDPGLYAEAFF.

V is TRBV7-9 and J is TRBJ2-5; D uncertain. With 7 bases removed from V and 4 bases from J, the gap between germline ends came to 22 bases. Per the germline V gene, CDR1 is SEHNR and CDR2 is FQNEAQ (reference sequence). The CDR3 runs 16 residues. The CDR3 spells CASIPESPIAGETQYF. The DNA for the CDR3 is TGTGCCAGCATCCCAGAGAGTCCGATAGCCGGAGAGACCCAGTACTTC.

This clonotype occurred a few times. The chain joins TRBV20-1 to TRBJ2-7, with D perhaps given as TRBD1 or TRBD2 (6 bases each). The germline V gene has CDR1 DFQATT and CDR2 SNEGSKA (reference sequence). This CDR3 comprises 15 residues. V lost 1 base, J lost 7 bases, and 20 bases lay in between. The CDR3 sequence is CSARGRQLGGLEQYF. Written as DNA, the CDR3 is TGCAGTGCTAGAGGGAGACAGTTGGGGGGCTTAGAGCAGTACTTC.

This chain uses TRBV6-4 with TRBJ2-3, with D uncertain. The CDR3 covers 15 residues. Trimming stripped 3 bases from V and 3 bases from J, with 13 bases between. Germline assignment: CDR1 MRHNA and CDR2 SNTAGT. This chain's CDR3 is CASSERPLRTDTQYF. The CDR3 bases are TGTGCCAGCAGTGAGCGGCCCCTGCGGACAGATACGCAGTATTTT.

The rearrangement links TRBV4-3 to TRBJ1-4; D is undetermined. The CDR3 is made up of 15 amino acids. Germline values: CDR1 LGHNA, CDR2 YSLEER. Deletions cut 5 bases from V and 0 bases from J, with 10 bases between. CDR3 residues: CASSGTAATNEKLFF. CDR3 DNA sequence: TGCGCCAGCAGCGGAACAGCCGCAACTAATGAAAAACTGTTTTTT.

There are a few counts of this clonotype. J is TRBJ1-2 and V is TRBV12-3 or TRBV12-4; D gene uncertain. The CDR3 has 14 amino acids. V was shortened by 6 bases and J by 2 bases, with 13 bases between the two germline ends. CDR3 protein: CASRNLISNYGYTF. The CDR3 DNA is TGTGCCAGCAGAAACTTGATATCAAACTATGGCTACACCTTC.

The chain carries TRBV7-3 and TRBJ2-5; no definite D call. The length of the CDR3 is 15 residues. In germline, CDR1 is SGHTA, CDR2 FQGTGA. Trimming shortened V by 2 bases and J by 11 bases, and 21 bases separated the two germline ends. CDR3 bases: TGTGCCAGCAGCTTAGGCCCTCACGGAAACAATGAGCAGTACTTC. It codes for CASSLGPHGNNEQYF.

This clonotype was seen many times. The rearrangement joins TRBV12-3 or TRBV12-4 to TRBJ2-1; tentative D call: TRBD2 (5 bases). This CDR3 has 14 amino acids. V shed 5 bases and J shed 8 bases, with 16 bases lying between them. CDR3 residues: CASSTRGRGDEQFF. CDR3 in DNA: TGTGCCAGCAGTACCCGGGGTAGAGGAGATGAGCAGTTCTTC.

There are a few counts of this clonotype. J is TRBJ2-5 and V is TRBV5-5; D gene uncertain. The CDR3 is 15 amino acids. In germline, CDR1 is SGHKS, CDR2 YYEKEE (reference sequence). V was trimmed by 4 bases and J by 0 bases, leaving 13 bases between them. CDR3 loop: CASSQRVQDQETQYF. CDR3 sequence (DNA): TGTGCCAGCAGCCAAAGGGTGCAGGACCAAGAGACCCAGTACTTC.

This clonotype was recorded at least ten times. The gene calls are TRBV20-1 and TRBJ2-6; D unresolved. Trimming removed 6 bases at V and 4 bases at J, with 7 bases between. Germline CDR1 and CDR2: DFQATT and SNEGSKA (reference sequence). CDR3 length: 12 amino acids. CDR3 nucleotide sequence: TGCAGTGCCGCTTTGGGGGCCAACGTCCTGACTTTC. This encodes CSAALGANVLTF.

This clonotype was observed a few times. The chain joins TRBV9 to TRBJ2-7; D is possibly TRBD2 (6 bases). The CDR3 sequence is 17 residues long. Trimming took off 4 bases at V and 6 bases at J, with 26 bases between the two ends. CDR1 and CDR2 (germline): SGDLS, YYNGEE. In nucleotides, the CDR3 is TGTGCCAGCAGCTCCCACCCTGGAGGGGCCCTGCTGGGCGAGCAGTACTTC. Translated: CASSSHPGGALLGEQYF.

A note on this clonotype: Relative to the germline gene, one junction end is altered; a read error may explain this. The chain combines TRBV6-1 with TRBJ2-4; D is possibly TRBD2 (5 bases). TRBJ2-7 explains the end of the DNA better; the J call may be wrong. CDR3 length equals 14 residues. CDR1 and CDR2 (germline): MNHNS, SASEGT. The CDR3 sequence: CASREAADSHEQYF. The CDR3 DNA reads as TGTGCCAGCAGGGAAGCGGCGGACTCCCACGAGCAGTACTTC.

This chain uses TRBV4-3 with TRBJ2-1; D unclear. This CDR3 region has 14 residues. V dropped 3 bases and J dropped 3 bases, with 9 bases sitting between them. Germline V gene sequence: CDR1 LGHNA, CDR2 YSLEER. The CDR3 loop is CASSQERFYNEQFF. The CDR3 coding sequence is TGCGCCAGCAGCCAGGAGAGATTCTACAATGAGCAGTTCTTC.

This clonotype has a handful of counts. The chain recombines TRBV20-1 with TRBJ2-7; TRBD2 agrees at 8 bases. V was pared by 6 bases and J by 0 bases, with 7 bases of the junction left unmatched. The germline CDR1 and CDR2 sequences are DFQATT and SNEGSKA (reference sequence). The CDR3 has 14 residues. The CDR3: CSASKLAVSYEQYF. The CDR3 coding sequence is TGCAGTGCCAGTAAACTAGCGGTCTCCTACGAGCAGTACTTC.

This clonotype was seen a handful of times. V is TRBV12-5 and J is TRBJ2-7; D not certain. Germline assignment: CDR1 LGHNT and CDR2 FRNRAP. V dropped 3 bases and J dropped 2 bases, with 8 bases sitting between them. The CDR3 covers 13 residues. This chain's CDR3 is CASGFGVTYEQYF. The CDR3 bases are TGTGCTAGTGGTTTCGGAGTGACCTACGAGCAGTACTTC.

V is TRBV7-2 and J is TRBJ2-3; weak D call: TRBD1 (5 bases). Per the germline V gene, CDR1 is SGHTA and CDR2 is FQGNSA. The CDR3 is 13 amino acids. Trimming shortened V by 5 bases and J by 4 bases, and 10 bases separated the two germline ends. In DNA form, the CDR3 reads TGTGCCAGCAGCGGGCTGGGGCCAGATACGCAGTATTTT. Protein sequence: CASSGLGPDTQYF.

This sequence joins TRBV24-1 and TRBJ2-5; D ambiguous. V gave up 4 bases and J gave up 0 bases, with 2 bases separating them. Germline V gene data show CDR1 as KGHDR and CDR2 as SFDVKD. This CDR3 spans 12 amino acids. The CDR3 loop is CATSEDQETQYF. The CDR3 DNA sequence: TGTGCCACCAGTGAGGACCAAGAGACCCAGTACTTC.

The rearrangement joins TRBV12-3 or TRBV12-4 to TRBJ1-2; D not resolved. The CDR3 totals 13 residues. V lost 5 bases and J 6 bases, leaving 13 bases between the germline ends. The CDR3 sequence: CASSPPDGHGYTF. The CDR3 nucleotides read TGTGCCAGCAGTCCCCCGGACGGACATGGCTACACCTTC.